A selection of T cell receptor beta chains follows, all from one sample in a study of PD-1 blockade in classical Hodgkin lymphoma. The assay was immunoSEQ multiplex PCR, and TCRdb's table has in-frame clones only and misses some. The sample carries 99,000 or so clones, more than 70% recorded once. The source material was peripheral blood mononuclear cells (PBMCs), sampled before the fourth cycle of nivolumab. The receptor source for this set is a human donor with classical Hodgkin lymphoma. The CDR3 runs from the conserved cysteine through the conserved F or W. The D gene is left open where the match is weak.

v_gene: TRBV7-9
j_gene: TRBJ1-2
d_gene: -
CDR3aa: CASSLRGYYGYTF
CDR3nt: TGTGCCAGCAGCTTACGAGGGTACTATGGCTACACCTTC

v_gene: TRBV6-5
j_gene: TRBJ2-7
d_gene: TRBD2
CDR3aa: CASSSGTSGVYEQYF
CDR3nt: TGTGCCAGCAGTTCCGGGACTAGCGGGGTCTACGAGCAGTACTTC

v_gene: TRBV10-3
j_gene: TRBJ2-3
d_gene: TRBD2
CDR3aa: CAISEPRGLASTDTQYF
CDR3nt: TGTGCCATCAGTGAGCCTCGAGGACTAGCGTCCACAGATACGCAGTATTTT

v_gene: TRBV9
j_gene: TRBJ2-1
d_gene: -
CDR3aa: CASSVALADQVNEQFF
CDR3nt: TGTGCCAGCAGCGTAGCACTAGCCGATCAAGTAAATGAGCAGTTCTTC

v_gene: TRBV30
j_gene: TRBJ1-1
d_gene: -
CDR3aa: CAWSQRGLNTEAFF
CDR3nt: TGTGCCTGGAGTCAAAGAGGGCTGAACACTGAAGCTTTCTTT

v_gene: TRBV7-2
j_gene: TRBJ1-3
d_gene: -
CDR3aa: CASSPSSGSRGNTIYF
CDR3nt: TGTGCCAGCAGCCCATCTTCAGGTTCTAGGGGAAACACCATATATTTT

v_gene: TRBV29-1
j_gene: TRBJ2-2
d_gene: TRBD2
CDR3aa: CSVGGGVSGRRTGELFF
CDR3nt: TGCAGCGTTGGGGGTGGGGTTAGCGGGAGACGTACCGGGGAGCTGTTTTTT

v_gene: TRBV30
j_gene: TRBJ1-2
d_gene: -
CDR3aa: CAWSLRGVSGYTF
CDR3nt: TGTGCCTGGAGTCTAAGGGGGGTTAGTGGCTACACCTTC

v_gene: TRBV7-9
j_gene: TRBJ2-7
d_gene: TRBD2
CDR3aa: CASSPRSSGNEQYF
CDR3nt: TGTGCCAGCAGCCCCCGGTCTAGCGGCAACGAGCAGTACTTC

v_gene: TRBV5-4
j_gene: TRBJ1-4
d_gene: -
CDR3aa: CASSLVGGTNEKLFF
CDR3nt: TGTGCCAGCAGCTTGGTAGGGGGTACTAATGAAAAACTGTTTTTT